This T cell receptor beta chain was captured in a study of blood T cell repertoires in COVID-19. Study as a whole: COVID-19 samples, acute and convalescent, were from the United States, Italy and Spain. Nucleic acid was either cDNA or gDNA, and it came from T cells, B-cell-depleted T cells, or PBMCs.

Residents of approximately 25 US areas, aged 18 to 89 years, made up the participants. Cohort placement rested on clinical history that participants reported themselves. J lost 5 bases, V lost 0 bases, and 12 bases had no gene match. Germline V lookup: CDR1 MGHDK, CDR2 SYGVNS. The CDR3 extends over 18 amino acids. TCRdb keeps only in-frame clones here, not all; method: immunoSEQ multiplex PCR. Counted here are 270,000 or so clones, approximately 83% occurring once; the ten biggest clones make up about 3%. The J gene is TRBJ2-1, the V gene TRBV25-1; 8 bases line up with TRBD2. Sequencing used PBMCs or T cells enriched from blood (not recorded which). The clonotype was recovered from a man aged 45-65 years who had recovered from COVID-19. For the CDR3, the DNA is TGTGCCAGCAGTGAATACCCCCGGGGGGGTAAATGGAACAATGAGCAGTTCTTC. It yields the protein CASSEYPRGGKWNNEQFF.